This entry concerns a single TCR beta chain. This specimen comes from a study of blood T cells in healthy people across ages. A second roughly 6 to 12 cycle PCR used barcoded and J-beta primers. MiXCR, run by TCRdb on the 5' RACE reads, gives a single entry per CDR3 protein. The top ten hold 15% to 20% of the sample, which has 1,100,000 or so distinct CDR3 sequences, around 43% seen once. CDR3 length: 16 residues. Sequenced sample: blood. The TCR originated in a woman aged 60-75 years in good health. The rearrangement uses TRBV21-1 and TRBJ2-3; TRBD1, as called in the table, went unchecked against the DNA. TRBV21-1 is a pseudogene. The CDR3 DNA follows: TGTGCCAGCATGCCGAGTGGGGACAGGGGTGGGAATACGCAGTATTTT. Its protein product is CASMPSGDRGGNTQYF.